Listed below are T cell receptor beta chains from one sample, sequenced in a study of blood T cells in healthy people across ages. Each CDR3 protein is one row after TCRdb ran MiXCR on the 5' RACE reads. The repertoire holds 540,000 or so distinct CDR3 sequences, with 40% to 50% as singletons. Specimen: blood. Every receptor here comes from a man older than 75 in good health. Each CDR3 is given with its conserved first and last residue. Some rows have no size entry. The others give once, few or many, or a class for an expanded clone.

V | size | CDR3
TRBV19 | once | CASSSGTSGIGAINEQFF
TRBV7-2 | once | CASAPPANEQYF
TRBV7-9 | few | CASSQESSYNSPLHF
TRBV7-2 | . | CASRALGGASTDTQYF
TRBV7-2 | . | CASSLVWQEGYEQYF
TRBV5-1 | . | CASRPTGGAWNEQFF
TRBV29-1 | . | CSVEGAGEGYYGYTF
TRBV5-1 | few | CASSLVVSNSPLHF
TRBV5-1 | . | CASSLGRAGFETEAFF
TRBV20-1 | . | CSASLPGRANYGYTF
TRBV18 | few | CASSNNRRVSETQYF
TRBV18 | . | CAGSPRTGGGEKLFF
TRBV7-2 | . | CASSRFRGDTQYF
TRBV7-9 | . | CASSFRDRPSHEQYF
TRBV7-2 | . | CASSLAAQQGTGELFF
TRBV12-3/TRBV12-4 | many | CASSPKDRSTDTQYF
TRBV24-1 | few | CATSAAGTEQYF
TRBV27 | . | CASSLRGIQGNEQFF
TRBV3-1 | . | CASSSGTGGSGEQFF
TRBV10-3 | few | CAISVDSLSYNEQFF
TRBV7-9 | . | CASSLDSWVLYGYTF
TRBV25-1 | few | CASSEGPGVKLFF
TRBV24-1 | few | CATSEPGHKETQYF
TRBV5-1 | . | CASSRRMRDSREAFF
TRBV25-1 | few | CASSAAGGSYNEQFF
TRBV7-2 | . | CASSVRGGTSETQYF
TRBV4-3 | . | CASSLGVFASTEAFF
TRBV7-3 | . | CASSLMPPGGNTEAFF
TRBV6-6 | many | CASSYSRDSPLHF
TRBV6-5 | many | CASSKRQGRGEETQYF
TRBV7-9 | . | CASSLNGEISPLHF
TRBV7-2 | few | CASSRSGGQHYGYTF
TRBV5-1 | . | CASSLAGAPYNEQFF